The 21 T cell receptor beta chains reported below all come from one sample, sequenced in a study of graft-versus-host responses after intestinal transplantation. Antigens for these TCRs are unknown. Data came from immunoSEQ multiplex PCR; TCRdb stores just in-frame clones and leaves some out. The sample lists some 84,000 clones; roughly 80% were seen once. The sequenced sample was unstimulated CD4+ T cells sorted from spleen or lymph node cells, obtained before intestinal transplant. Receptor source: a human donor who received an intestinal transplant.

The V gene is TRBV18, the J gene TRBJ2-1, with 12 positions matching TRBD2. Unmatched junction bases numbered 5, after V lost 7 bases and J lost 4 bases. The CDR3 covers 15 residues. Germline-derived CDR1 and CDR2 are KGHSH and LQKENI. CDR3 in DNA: TGTGCCAGCTTAGCCGGGACTAGCGGGTACAATGAGCAGTTCTTC. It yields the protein CASLAGTSGYNEQFF.

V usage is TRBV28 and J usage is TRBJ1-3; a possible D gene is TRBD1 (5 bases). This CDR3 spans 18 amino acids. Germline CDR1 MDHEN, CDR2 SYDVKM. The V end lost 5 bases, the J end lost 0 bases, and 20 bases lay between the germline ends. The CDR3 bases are TGTGCCAGCAGTCCGTCATTGGGCGGAGGGGTCTCTGGAAACACCATATATTTT. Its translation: CASSPSLGGGVSGNTIYF.

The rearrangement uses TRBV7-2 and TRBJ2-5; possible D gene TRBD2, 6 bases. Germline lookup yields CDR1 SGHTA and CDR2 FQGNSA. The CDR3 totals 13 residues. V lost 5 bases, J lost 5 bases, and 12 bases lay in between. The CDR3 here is CASSPGRGETQYF. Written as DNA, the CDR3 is TGTGCCAGCAGCCCTGGCCGGGGGGAGACCCAGTACTTC.

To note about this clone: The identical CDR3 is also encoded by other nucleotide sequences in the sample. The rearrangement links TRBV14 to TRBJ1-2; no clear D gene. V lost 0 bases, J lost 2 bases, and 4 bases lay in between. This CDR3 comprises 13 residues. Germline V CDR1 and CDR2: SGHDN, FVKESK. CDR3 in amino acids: CASSQDRNYGYTF. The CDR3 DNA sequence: TGTGCCAGCAGCCAAGACAGAAACTATGGCTACACCTTC.

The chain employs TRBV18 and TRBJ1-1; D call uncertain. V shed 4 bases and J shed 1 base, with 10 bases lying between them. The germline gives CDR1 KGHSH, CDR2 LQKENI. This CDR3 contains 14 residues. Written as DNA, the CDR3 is TGTGCCAGCTCACTTCAGAACCCGAACACTGAAGCTTTCTTT. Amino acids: CASSLQNPNTEAFF.

The CDR3 DNA reads as TGTGCCAGCTCACCAGGGACAGGAGAGACACCCCTCCACTTT. It translates to CASSPGTGETPLHF. The J gene is TRBJ1-6, the V gene TRBV18; 8 nucleotides agree with TRBD1. Germline V gene data show CDR1 as KGHSH and CDR2 as LQKENI. This CDR3 spans 14 amino acids. The V segment lost 2 bases and the J segment 11 bases; nucleotides outside the gene matches: 5.

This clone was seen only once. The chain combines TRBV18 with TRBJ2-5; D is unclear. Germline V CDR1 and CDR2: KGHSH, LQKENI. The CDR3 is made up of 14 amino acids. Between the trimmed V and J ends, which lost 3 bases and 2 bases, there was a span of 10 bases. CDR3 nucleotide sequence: TGTGCCAGCTCACCGCCAGGTTATCAAGAGACCCAGTACTTC. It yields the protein CASSPPGYQETQYF.

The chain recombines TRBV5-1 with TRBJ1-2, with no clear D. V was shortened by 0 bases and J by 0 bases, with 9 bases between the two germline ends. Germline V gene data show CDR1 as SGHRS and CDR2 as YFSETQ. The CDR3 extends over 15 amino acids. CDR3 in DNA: TGCGCCAGCAGCTTGGTTACGGGGTCTAACTATGGCTACACCTTC. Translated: CASSLVTGSNYGYTF.

CDR3 sequence: CASSFSGVTDTQYF. The CDR3 DNA reads TGTGCCAGCAGCTTTAGCGGGGTCACAGATACGCAGTATTTT. The chain recombines TRBV5-4 with TRBJ2-3; the match to TRBD2 covers 8 bases. CDR1 and CDR2 (germline): SGHNT, YYREEE (reference sequence). The CDR3 is made up of 14 amino acids. V trimming: 2 bases; J trimming: 2 bases; junction bases outside the gene matches: 1. The whole variable domain, filled in from reference TRBV5-4 and TRBJ2-3, reads ETGVTQSPTHLIKTRGQQVTLRCSSQSGHNTVSWYQQALGQGPQFIFQYYREEENGRGNFPPRFSGLQFPNYSSELNVNALELDDSALYLCASSFSGVTDTQYFGPGTRLTVL.

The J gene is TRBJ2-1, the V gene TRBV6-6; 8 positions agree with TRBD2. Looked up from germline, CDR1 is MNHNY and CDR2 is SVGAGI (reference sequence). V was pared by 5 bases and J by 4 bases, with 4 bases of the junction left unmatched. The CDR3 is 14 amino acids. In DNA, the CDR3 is TGTGCCAGCAGTCCGATAGCGGGATACAATGAGCAGTTCTTC. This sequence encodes CASSPIAGYNEQFF.

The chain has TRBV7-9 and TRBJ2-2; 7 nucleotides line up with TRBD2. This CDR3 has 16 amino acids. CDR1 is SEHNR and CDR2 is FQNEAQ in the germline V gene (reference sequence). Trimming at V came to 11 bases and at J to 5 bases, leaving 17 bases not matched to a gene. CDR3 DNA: TGTGCCTATGCCTCGAAAGCGGGAAGGGGTACCGGGGAGCTGTTTTTT. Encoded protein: CAYASKAGRGTGELFF. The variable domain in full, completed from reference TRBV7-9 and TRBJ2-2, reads DTGVSQNPRHKITKRGQNVTFRCDPISEHNRLYWYRQTLGQGPEFLTYFQNEAQLEKSRLLSDRFSAERPKGSFSTLEIQRTEQGDSAMYLCAYASKAGRGTGELFFGEGSRLTVL.

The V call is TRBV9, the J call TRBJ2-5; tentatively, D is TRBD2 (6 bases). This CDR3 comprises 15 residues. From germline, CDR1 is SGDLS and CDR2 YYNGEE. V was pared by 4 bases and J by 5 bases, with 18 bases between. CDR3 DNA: TGTGCCAGCAGCCACTCGGCTAGCGAGGGGGAGACCCAGTACTTC. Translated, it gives CASSHSASEGETQYF.

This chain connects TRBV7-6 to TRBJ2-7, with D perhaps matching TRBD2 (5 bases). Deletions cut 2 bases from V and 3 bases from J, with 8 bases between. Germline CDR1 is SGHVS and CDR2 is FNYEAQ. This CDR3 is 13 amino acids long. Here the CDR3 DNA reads TGTGCCAGCAGCTTATTTCGGGGCTACGAGCAGTACTTC. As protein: CASSLFRGYEQYF.

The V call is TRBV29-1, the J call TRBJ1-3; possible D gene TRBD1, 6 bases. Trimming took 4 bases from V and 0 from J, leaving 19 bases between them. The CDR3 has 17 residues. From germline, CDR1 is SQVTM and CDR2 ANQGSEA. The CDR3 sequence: CSVAQGPSILSGNTIYF. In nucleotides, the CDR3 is TGCAGCGTTGCGCAGGGGCCGTCAATACTCTCTGGAAACACCATATATTTT.

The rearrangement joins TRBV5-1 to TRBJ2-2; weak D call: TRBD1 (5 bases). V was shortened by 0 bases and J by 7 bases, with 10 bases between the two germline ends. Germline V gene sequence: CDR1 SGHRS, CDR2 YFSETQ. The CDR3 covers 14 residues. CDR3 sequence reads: CASSLEVGRGELFF. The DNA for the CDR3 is TGCGCCAGCAGCTTGGAGGTGGGGCGCGGGGAGCTGTTTTTT.

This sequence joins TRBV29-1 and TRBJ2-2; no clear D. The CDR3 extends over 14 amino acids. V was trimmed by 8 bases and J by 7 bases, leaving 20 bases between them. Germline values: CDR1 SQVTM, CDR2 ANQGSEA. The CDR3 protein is CSSRVDTTSGELFF. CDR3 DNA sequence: TGCAGCTCCAGAGTCGACACCACCAGCGGGGAGCTGTTTTTT.

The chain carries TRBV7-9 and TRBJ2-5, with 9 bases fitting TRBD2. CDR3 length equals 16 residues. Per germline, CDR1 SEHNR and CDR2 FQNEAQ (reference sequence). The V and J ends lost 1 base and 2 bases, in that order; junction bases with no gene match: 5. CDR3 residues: CASSLGLAGYQETQYF. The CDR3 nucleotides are TGTGCCAGCAGCTTAGGTCTAGCGGGGTATCAAGAGACCCAGTACTTC.

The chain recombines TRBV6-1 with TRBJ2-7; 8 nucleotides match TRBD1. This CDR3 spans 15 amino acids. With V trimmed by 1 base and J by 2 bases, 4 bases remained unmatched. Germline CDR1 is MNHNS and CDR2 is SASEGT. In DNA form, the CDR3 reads TGTGCCAGCAGTGAAGAGTGGACAGGGCCCTACGAGCAGTACTTC. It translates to CASSEEWTGPYEQYF.

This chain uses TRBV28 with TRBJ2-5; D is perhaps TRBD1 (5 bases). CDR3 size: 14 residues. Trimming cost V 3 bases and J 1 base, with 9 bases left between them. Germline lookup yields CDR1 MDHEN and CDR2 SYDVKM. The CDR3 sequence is CASSFRQIQETQYF. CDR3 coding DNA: TGTGCCAGCAGTTTTAGACAGATCCAAGAGACCCAGTACTTC.

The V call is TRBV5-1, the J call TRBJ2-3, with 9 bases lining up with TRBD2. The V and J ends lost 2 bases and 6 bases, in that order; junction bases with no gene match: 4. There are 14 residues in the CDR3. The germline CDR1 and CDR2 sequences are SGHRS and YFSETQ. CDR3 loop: CASSFRAGGDTQYF. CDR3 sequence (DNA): TGCGCCAGCAGCTTCCGGGCGGGGGGGGATACGCAGTATTTT.

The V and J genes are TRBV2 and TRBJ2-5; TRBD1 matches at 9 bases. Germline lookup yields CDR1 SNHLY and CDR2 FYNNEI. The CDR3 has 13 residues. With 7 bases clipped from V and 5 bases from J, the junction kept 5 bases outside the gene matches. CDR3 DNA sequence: TGTGCCAGCATAGAGACAGGGGGGGAGACCCAGTACTTC. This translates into CASIETGGETQYF.